This TCR beta chain is from a study of beta chain features in type 1 diabetes. Study-wide results and limits: All four CD4+ subsets of Type 1 diabetes patients contained TCRB CDR3s that were moderately but significantly shorter.

Naive, central memory, regulatory and stem cell-like memory cells within the CD4+ compartment were sorted using CD45RO/CCR7/CD25/CD127/CD95/CD27. The study reverse transcribed the entire isolated RNA, so it sequenced expressed TCRB transcripts. Stem cell-like memory T cell samples underwent survey-depth immunoSEQ sequencing. They averaged about 1.01 million reads. TCRdb's table, derived via immunoSEQ multiplex PCR, lists solely in-frame clones and lacks some. The sample holds under 90,000 clones, around a third seen once. In regard to this clone: The antigen is undetermined.

Per the germline V gene, CDR1 is SGHRS and CDR2 is YFSETQ. The CDR3 is 14 residues long. The sequence was collected from a woman in her late teens or twenties in good health. The genes are TRBV5-1 and TRBJ2-5; D ambiguous. The DNA end is a closer match to TRBJ2-7, so the J assignment may be wrong. Sequencing was performed on stem cell memory CD4+ T cells from blood. CDR3 residues: CASSFQPSSYEQYF. CDR3 nucleotides: TGCGCCAGCAGCTTTCAACCTTCATCCTACGAGCAGTACTTC.